This note documents a single TCR beta chain sequence. The data were obtained in a study of T cells expressing NK-cell markers. TCRdb re-called the 5' RACE reads; every CDR3 protein appears as one record, without DNA. The specimen's table records some 280,000 distinct CDR3 sequences. Germline V gene sequence: CDR1 SQVTM, CDR2 ANQGSEA. The CDR3 runs to 16 residues. V and J are TRBV29-1 and TRBJ2-3; lacking DNA, the TRBD2 call made by TCRdb goes unchecked. The sequence was collected from a man aged 18-30 years in good health. Sequenced material: blood T cells: a sorted CD56 or NKG2C T cell subset, CD4+ or CD8+ T cells, or bulk PBMC T cells (not recorded which). The CDR3 sequence: CSVDRAADTSTDTQYF.